This T cell receptor beta chain was identified in a study of T cell repertoires in cytomegalovirus infection. Study details: Used in the study were CMV epitopes, some recently identified and HLA-C-restricted, others well-studied and HLA-B-restricted.

TCRdb re-called the reads through MiXCR, storing one row per CDR3 protein. The sample shows roughly 990,000 distinct CDR3 sequences, around 30% of them seen only once. This clonotype occurred many times. What it binds is unknown. This clonotype was sampled from a human donor in good health (CMV status not recorded). Some clones in this sample may be carry-over from other donors' samples. This specimen was cultured CD8+ T cells from PBMCs, taken from culture after CMV antigen stimulation.

DNA for the CDR3: TGTGCCAGCAGCTCTGACAGTGGAGAGACCCAGTACTTC. It specifies CASSSDSGETQYF. The chain joins TRBV7-9 to TRBJ2-5; D might be TRBD1 (5 bases). The CDR3 is 13 residues long. Germline V gene sequence: CDR1 SEHNR, CDR2 FQNEAQ (reference sequence). V lost 4 bases to trimming and J lost 4 bases, with 10 bases between them. Complete variable domain (other parts from reference TRBV7-9 and TRBJ2-5): DTGVSQNPRHKITKRGQNVTFRCDPISEHNRLYWYRQTLGQGPEFLTYFQNEAQLEKSRLLSDRFSAERPKGSFSTLEIQRTEQGDSAMYLCASSSDSGETQYFGPGTRLLVL.